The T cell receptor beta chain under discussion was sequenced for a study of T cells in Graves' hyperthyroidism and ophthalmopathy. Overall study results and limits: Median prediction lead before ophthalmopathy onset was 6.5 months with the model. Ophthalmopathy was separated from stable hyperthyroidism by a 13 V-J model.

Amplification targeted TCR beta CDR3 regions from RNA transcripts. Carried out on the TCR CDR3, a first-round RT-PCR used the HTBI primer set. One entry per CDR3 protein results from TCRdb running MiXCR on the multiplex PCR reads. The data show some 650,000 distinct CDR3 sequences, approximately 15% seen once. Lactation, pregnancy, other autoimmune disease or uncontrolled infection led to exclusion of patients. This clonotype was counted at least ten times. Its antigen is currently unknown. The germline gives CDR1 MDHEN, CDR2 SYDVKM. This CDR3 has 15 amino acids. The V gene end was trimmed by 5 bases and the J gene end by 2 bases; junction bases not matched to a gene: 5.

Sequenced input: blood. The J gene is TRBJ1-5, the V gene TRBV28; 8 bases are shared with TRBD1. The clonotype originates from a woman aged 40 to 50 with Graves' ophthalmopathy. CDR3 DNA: TGTGCCAGCAGTCCTGGACAGGGAGGCAATCAGCCCCAGCATTTT. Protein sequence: CASSPGQGGNQPQHF. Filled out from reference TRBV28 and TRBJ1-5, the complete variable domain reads DVKVTQSSRYLVKRTGEKVFLECVQDMDHENMFWYRQDPGLGLRLIYFSYDVKMKEKGDIPEGYSVSREKKERFSLILESASTNQTSMYLCASSPGQGGNQPQHFGDGTRLSIL.